The 21 T cell receptor beta chains below all came from one sample that was sequenced in a study of cytomegalovirus exposure and HLA in healthy donors. PCR employed 60 Vbeta and 13 Jbeta primers. Sequencing used immunoSEQ multiplex PCR; TCRdb keeps in-frame clones, though not all of them. The sample contains approximately 120,000 clones, 75% to 85% of which appear only once. The source material was PBMCs. The receptors stem from a man between 25 and 39 years old in good health and CMV-seropositive.

The chain combines TRBV5-8 with TRBJ2-5; D might be TRBD1 (5 bases). The better agreement between TRBJ2-7 and the DNA end casts doubt on the J call. The CDR3 runs to 16 residues. Germline CDR1 is SGHTS and CDR2 is YDEGEE. The CDR3 protein is CASSIPRQYSTYEQYF. The DNA for the CDR3 is TGTGCCAGCAGCATCCCCCGACAGTATTCTACCTACGAGCAGTACTTC.

V and J are TRBV5-1 and TRBJ1-4; 9 bases align to TRBD1. The CDR3 covers 15 residues. V gave up 4 bases and J gave up 6 bases; unmatched junction bases: 7. Per germline, CDR1 SGHRS and CDR2 YFSETQ. CDR3 sequence (DNA): TGCGCCAGCAGCGAGGCGGGACAGGGCGATGAAAAACTGTTTTTT. Protein sequence: CASSEAGQGDEKLFF. Together with reference TRBV5-1 and TRBJ1-4, the CDR3 gives the full variable domain: KAGVTQTPRYLIKTRGQQVTLSCSPISGHRSVSWYQQTPGQGLQFLFEYFSETQRNKGNFPGRFSGRQFSNSRSEMNVSTLELGDSALYLCASSEAGQGDEKLFFGSGTQLSVL.

The chain links TRBV5-1 to TRBJ1-4; D not resolved. The V end lost 0 bases, the J end lost 8 bases, and 11 bases lay between the germline ends. The CDR3 consists of 14 residues. Germline assignment: CDR1 SGHRS and CDR2 YFSETQ. The CDR3 coding sequence is TGCGCCAGCAGCTTGGGAGTCCCCCGGGAAAAACTGTTTTTT. Translating it yields CASSLGVPREKLFF.

This sequence joins TRBV6-5 and TRBJ1-5; a weak D match, TRBD1 (6 bases). CDR3 length: 13 amino acids. Trimming removed 6 bases from V and 4 bases from J, with 10 bases in between. Germline V gene data show CDR1 as MNHEY and CDR2 as SVGAGI. CDR3 protein: CASRRTVNQPQHF. The CDR3, as DNA: TGTGCCAGCAGGAGGACAGTTAATCAGCCCCAGCATTTT.

V and J are TRBV5-1 and TRBJ1-2, with 10 bases lining up with TRBD1. The CDR3 covers 15 residues. V shed 5 bases and J 6 bases; nucleotides not matched to a gene: 10. The germline V gene encodes CDR1 SGHRS and CDR2 YFSETQ. The DNA for the CDR3 is TGCGCCAGCAGGGGACAGGGGTCACAATCCGATGGCTACACCTTC. This encodes CASRGQGSQSDGYTF.

The chain recombines TRBV6-5 with TRBJ1-1; a possible D gene is TRBD1 (6 bases). Trimming removed 7 bases from V and 12 bases from J, with 21 bases in between. CDR1 and CDR2 (germline): MNHEY, SVGAGI. The CDR3 consists of 13 residues. CDR3 bases: TGTGCCAGCACCGAGCCGGGGGGGGGCGAATCTTTCTTT. As protein: CASTEPGGGESFF.

The rearrangement uses TRBV19 and TRBJ1-1; maybe TRBD1 (5 bases). CDR1 and CDR2 from the germline V gene are LNHDA and SQIVND (reference sequence). The CDR3 totals 14 residues. V dropped 5 bases and J dropped 1 base, with 11 bases sitting between them. The CDR3: CASSWGRSNTEAFF. The CDR3 DNA sequence: TGTGCCAGTAGTTGGGGCAGGTCGAACACTGAAGCTTTCTTT.

This clone was seen more than once but under ten times. This chain links TRBV7-8 with TRBJ2-2; tentative D call: TRBD2 (6 bases). This CDR3 has 16 residues. The V gene's germline CDR1 is SGHVS and CDR2 FQNEAQ. V was clipped by 6 bases and J by 7 bases, with 21 bases between them. This CDR3 is CASSFQDYYTGGELFF. CDR3 nucleotides: TGTGCCAGCAGTTTCCAGGACTATTATACAGGCGGGGAGCTGTTTTTT.

The chain has TRBV18 and TRBJ2-7; 9 bases are shared with TRBD1. The CDR3 has 16 residues. Losses at the gene ends were 4 bases for V and 3 bases for J; bases not matched to a gene: 10. Germline-derived CDR1 and CDR2 are KGHSH and LQKENI. The CDR3 bases are TGTGCCAGCTCACGGAATCCGGGACAGGGTCACTACGAGCAGTACTTC. Its protein product is CASSRNPGQGHYEQYF.

The gene calls are TRBV7-9 and TRBJ2-6; TRBD2 is a possible D gene (5 bases). Between the trimmed V and J ends, which lost 10 bases and 0 bases, there was a span of 19 bases. The CDR3 is 17 amino acids. Germline CDR1 is SEHNR and CDR2 is FQNEAQ (reference sequence). CDR3 protein: CATHAIDRDSGANVLTF. The CDR3, as DNA: TGTGCCACTCATGCTATTGACCGGGACTCTGGGGCCAACGTCCTGACTTTC.

The rearrangement links TRBV5-1 to TRBJ1-1; D perhaps matches TRBD1 (6 bases). Germline values: CDR1 SGHRS, CDR2 YFSETQ. V was pared by 5 bases and J by 1 base, with 15 bases between. This CDR3 has 15 residues. This chain's CDR3 is CASRVRRGPNTEAFF. DNA of the CDR3: TGCGCCAGCAGGGTTCGGCGGGGGCCGAACACTGAAGCTTTCTTT. Supplemented by reference TRBV5-1 and TRBJ1-1, the full variable domain reads KAGVTQTPRYLIKTRGQQVTLSCSPISGHRSVSWYQQTPGQGLQFLFEYFSETQRNKGNFPGRFSGRQFSNSRSEMNVSTLELGDSALYLCASRVRRGPNTEAFFGQGTRLTVV.

As for this clone: This CDR3 is also generated by other DNA sequences in the sample. The chain carries TRBV6-1 and TRBJ1-6; a possible D gene is TRBD1 (6 bases). Looked up from germline, CDR1 is MNHNS and CDR2 is SASEGT. V lost 0 bases to trimming and J lost 4 bases, with 16 bases between them. This CDR3 comprises 18 residues. CDR3 region: CASSEASRGWGYNSPLHF. DNA of the CDR3: TGTGCCAGCAGTGAAGCTTCCAGGGGATGGGGATATAATTCACCCCTCCACTTT.

The gene calls are TRBV19 and TRBJ1-3; 7 nucleotides line up with TRBD1. Germline CDR1 LNHDA, CDR2 SQIVND (reference sequence). V trimming: 8 bases; J trimming: 3 bases; junction bases outside the gene matches: 7. The CDR3 runs to 14 residues. The DNA of the CDR3 is TGTGCCAGTTGCTTTGACAGGGATGGAAACACCATATATTTT. It yields the protein CASCFDRDGNTIYF.

The V and J genes are TRBV7-3 and TRBJ1-4; no firm D call. The CDR3 has 13 amino acids. Between the trimmed V and J ends, which lost 1 base and 5 bases, there was a span of 5 bases. Germline V gene lookup returns CDR1 SGHTA and CDR2 FQGTGA. The CDR3 bases are TGTGCCAGCAGCTTAAGCCGGAATGAAAAACTGTTTTTT. Its protein product is CASSLSRNEKLFF.

The chain recombines TRBV5-1 with TRBJ2-7; tentatively, D is TRBD1 (5 bases). CDR3 size: 15 residues. With 0 bases removed from V and 7 bases from J, the gap between germline ends came to 17 bases. The germline V gene encodes CDR1 SGHRS and CDR2 YFSETQ. CDR3 protein: CASSLDGRGLGEQYF. In nucleotides, the CDR3 is TGCGCCAGCAGCTTGGACGGTAGGGGCCTTGGAGAGCAGTACTTC.

The chain recombines TRBV11-3 with TRBJ1-6; D may be TRBD1 (5 bases). Germline V gives CDR1 SGHNT, CDR2 YENEEA. Trimming removed 4 bases from V and 8 bases from J, with 9 bases in between. The CDR3 spans 13 residues. Here the CDR3 reads CASSSTVDSPLHF. In DNA form, the CDR3 reads TGTGCCAGCAGCTCGACAGTGGATTCACCCCTCCACTTT.

This chain links TRBV6-6 with TRBJ2-2; D is possibly TRBD1 (5 bases). Germline CDR1 is MNHNY and CDR2 is SVGAGI (reference sequence). V shed 8 bases and J shed 0 bases, with 10 bases lying between them. The CDR3 covers 14 residues. CDR3: CASRAGSNTGELFF. Written as DNA, the CDR3 is TGTGCCAGCCGGGCAGGGTCGAACACCGGGGAGCTGTTTTTT.

The chain carries TRBV7-8 and TRBJ2-5; the match to TRBD2 covers 7 bases. With V trimmed by 3 bases and J by 0 bases, 1 base remained unmatched. The CDR3 extends over 14 amino acids. Germline CDR1 reads SGHVS; CDR2 reads FQNEAQ. The CDR3 reads CASSLSGNQETQYF. DNA for the CDR3: TGTGCCAGCAGCTTGAGCGGGAACCAAGAGACCCAGTACTTC. Filled out from reference TRBV7-8 and TRBJ2-5, the complete variable domain reads GAGVSQSPRYKVAKRGQDVALRCDPISGHVSLFWYQQALGQGPEFLTYFQNEAQLDKSGLPSDRFFAERPEGSVSTLKIQRTQQEDSAVYLCASSLSGNQETQYFGPGTRLLVL.

J is TRBJ1-1 and V is TRBV5-5, with TRBD1 matching over 8 bases. CDR3 length: 17 residues. The germline V gene encodes CDR1 SGHKS and CDR2 YYEKEE (reference sequence). V shed 0 bases, J shed 2 bases, and the junction held 9 bases outside the gene matches. The CDR3 here is CASSLAGAGGANTEAFF. In nucleotides, the CDR3 is TGTGCCAGCAGCTTGGCCGGGGCAGGGGGCGCAAACACTGAAGCTTTCTTT.

The chain is built from TRBV14 and TRBJ2-7; D perhaps matches TRBD1 (6 bases). The CDR3 has 13 residues. Per germline, CDR1 SGHDN and CDR2 FVKESK. V lost 8 bases and J lost 0, with 11 bases in between. In DNA form, the CDR3 reads TGTGCCAGCGCCGGGACACTCTCCTACGAGCAGTACTTC. Translating it yields CASAGTLSYEQYF.

The chain links TRBV5-1 to TRBJ2-7, with 9 positions matching TRBD2. Trimming cost V 4 bases and J 6 bases; bases outside gene matches: 8. CDR3 length equals 14 residues. Looked up from germline, CDR1 is SGHRS and CDR2 is YFSETQ. The CDR3 DNA follows: TGCGCCAGCAGCCCAGAGCGGGGGGTGGCCGAGCAGTACTTC. This gives the protein CASSPERGVAEQYF.